This is a list of T cell receptor beta chains from one sample in a study of blood T cell repertoires in COVID-19. Generated by immunoSEQ multiplex PCR, the TCRdb table keeps only in-frame clones and is missing some. Of some 230,000 clones in the sample, about four fifths are singletons; the top ten hold approximately 3%. Sequenced sample: peripheral blood. These receptors all come from a woman in her twenties or thirties who had recovered from COVID-19. CDR3s include the opening cysteine and the closing phenylalanine or tryptophan. The D gene is left open where the match is weak. Only part of the rows carry a size: once, few, many, or a class if the clone is expanded.

v_call	j_call	d_call	clone_size	cdr3_aa	cdr3_nt
TRBV13	TRBJ2-2	TRBD2	NA	CASSLFAGGRTGELFF	TGTGCCAGCAGCTTATTTGCGGGAGGGCGGACCGGGGAGCTGTTTTTT
TRBV18	TRBJ1-1	NA	NA	CASSPEGSEAFF	TGTGCCAGCTCACCGGAGGGCTCTGAAGCTTTCTTT
TRBV16	TRBJ2-1	NA	few	CASSHFSGSSYNEQFF	TGTGCCAGCAGCCACTTTAGCGGTAGCTCCTACAATGAGCAGTTCTTC
TRBV28	TRBJ2-7	NA	NA	CASSPVLADEQYF	TGTGCCAGCAGCCCCGTTCTGGCGGACGAGCAGTACTTC
TRBV7-2	TRBJ2-3	NA	NA	CASSFGSSSSTDTQYF	TGTGCCAGCAGCTTCGGTAGCAGCTCTAGCACAGATACGCAGTATTTT
TRBV28	TRBJ2-3	TRBD2	NA	CASSANGLAGVSGSNTQYF	TGTGCCAGCAGTGCTAACGGACTAGCGGGAGTGTCCGGGTCAAATACGCAGTATTTT
TRBV2	TRBJ2-7	TRBD2	NA	CASSEGWTSKYEQYF	TGTGCCAGCAGTGAAGGTTGGACTAGTAAATACGAGCAGTACTTC
TRBV6-4	TRBJ1-4	NA	NA	CASSESGSTNEKLFF	TGTGCCAGCAGTGAGTCGGGGTCAACTAATGAAAAACTGTTTTTT
TRBV5-5	TRBJ2-7	NA	NA	CASSSHGPQQGEQYF	TGTGCCAGCAGCTCCCACGGACCCCAGCAGGGCGAGCAGTACTTC
TRBV6-5	TRBJ2-5	TRBD2	NA	CASRRLAGGQETQYF	TGTGCCAGCAGGCGACTAGCGGGAGGGCAAGAGACCCAGTACTTC
TRBV5-4	TRBJ2-3	TRBD2	NA	CASTVAGGTDTQYF	TGTGCCAGCACCGTAGCGGGGGGCACAGATACGCAGTATTTT
TRBV6-1	TRBJ1-1	NA	NA	CASSERVRTEAFF	TGTGCCAGCAGTGAACGGGTCCGAACTGAAGCTTTCTTT
TRBV27	TRBJ2-2	TRBD2	NA	CASSTRREKTGELFF	TGTGCCAGCAGTACGAGGCGGGAGAAAACCGGGGAGCTGTTTTTT
TRBV28	TRBJ2-3	NA	few	CASSFIGTSTDTQYF	TGTGCCAGCAGTTTTATTGGGACTAGCACAGATACGCAGTATTTT
TRBV9	TRBJ2-3	NA	NA	CASSVWYGSTDTQYF	TGTGCCAGCAGCGTATGGTACGGGAGCACAGATACGCAGTATTTT
TRBV5-1	TRBJ2-3	TRBD2	NA	CASSFSGGLSTDTQYF	TGCGCCAGCAGCTTTAGCGGGGGCCTTAGCACAGATACGCAGTATTTT
TRBV2	TRBJ1-4	NA	NA	CASSEALGGRLSNEKLFF	TGTGCCAGCAGTGAAGCGCTTGGAGGGAGGCTCTCTAATGAAAAACTGTTTTTT
TRBV29-1	TRBJ1-2	TRBD1	NA	CSDSGQGGYGYTF	TGCAGCGACTCCGGACAGGGCGGCTATGGCTACACCTTC
TRBV6-5	TRBJ2-7	NA	NA	CASSYSPRTISYEQYF	TGTGCCAGCAGTTACTCGCCCCGAACTATCTCCTACGAGCAGTACTTC
TRBV5-6	TRBJ2-7	NA	NA	CASSRGAPYEQYF	TGTGCCAGCAGCCGGGGGGCCCCCTACGAGCAGTACTTC
TRBV18	TRBJ2-1	TRBD2	once	CASSPFDAGAYNEQFF	TGTGCCAGCTCCCCCTTTGATGCGGGGGCCTACAATGAGCAGTTCTTC
TRBV19	TRBJ2-7	TRBD2	once	CASHSGRAGSYEQYF	TGTGCCAGTCACAGCGGGAGGGCCGGGTCCTACGAGCAGTACTTC
TRBV12-3/TRBV12-4	TRBJ1-5	NA	NA	CASSLAGWPQHF	TGTGCCAGCAGTTTAGCGGGCTGGCCCCAGCATTTT
TRBV27	TRBJ2-2	NA	NA	CASSYLGQGGELFF	TGTGCCAGCAGCTACCTGGGGCAGGGCGGGGAGCTGTTTTTT
TRBV5-4	TRBJ1-2	TRBD1	NA	CASSFTGAEYGYTF	TGTGCCAGCAGCTTTACAGGGGCGGAGTATGGCTACACCTTC